Shown below are 21 T cell receptor beta chains from a single sample sequenced in a study of graft-versus-host responses after intestinal transplantation. Lamina propria and intraepithelial lymphocytes were released by processing graft tissue. Measured with immunoSEQ multiplex PCR; TCRdb has only the in-frame clones, and not every one. This sample has nearly 30,000 clones, with around 80% found just once. Sequencing used ileum tissue, obtained 98 days after intestinal transplantation. These receptors were taken from a human patient who received an intestinal transplant, so some T cells may come from the graft donor.

V and J are TRBV18 and TRBJ2-7; D gene uncertain. Germline CDR1 and CDR2: KGHSH and LQKENI. This CDR3 has 16 amino acids. V was trimmed by 2 bases and J by 0 bases, leaving 14 bases between them. Written as DNA, the CDR3 is TGTGCCAGCTCACCAGTCGACGGCCAAAGCTCCTACGAGCAGTACTTC. Translating gives CASSPVDGQSSYEQYF. The complete variable domain, with remaining parts taken from reference TRBV18 and TRBJ2-7, reads NAGVMQNPRHLVRRRGQEARLRCSPMKGHSHVYWYRQLPEEGLKFMVYLQKENIIDESGMPKERFSAEFPKEGPSILRIQQVVRGDSAAYFCASSPVDGQSSYEQYFGPGTRLTVT.

The chain employs TRBV9 and TRBJ2-7; TRBD1 is a possible D gene (6 bases). The V end was cut by 0 bases, the J end by 0 bases, with 7 bases between. The CDR3 totals 14 residues. CDR1 SGDLS and CDR2 YYNGEE come from the germline V gene. CDR3 in DNA: TGTGCCAGCAGCGTAGAGGACAGCTCCTACGAGCAGTACTTC. Encoded protein: CASSVEDSSYEQYF.

The genes are TRBV30 and TRBJ2-7; tentatively, D is TRBD2 (6 bases). The CDR3 contains 11 residues. Germline loops: CDR1 GTSNPN, CDR2 SVGIG (reference sequence). Trimming took 3 bases from V and 5 from J, leaving 8 bases between them. CDR3 region: CAWSAGNEQYF. In DNA form, the CDR3 reads TGTGCCTGGAGCGCGGGGAACGAGCAGTACTTC.

The rearrangement joins TRBV9 to TRBJ2-1; D gene ambiguous. V lost 0 bases, J lost 7 bases, and 14 bases lay in between. Looked up from germline, CDR1 is SGDLS and CDR2 is YYNGEE. The CDR3 extends over 15 amino acids. CDR3 sequence: CASSVVGSPTNEQFF. Written as DNA, the CDR3 is TGTGCCAGCAGCGTAGTCGGAAGCCCTACGAATGAGCAGTTCTTC.

The chain employs TRBV30 and TRBJ2-7, with D maybe TRBD2 (5 bases). Germline V gene data show CDR1 as GTSNPN and CDR2 as SVGIG (reference sequence). The CDR3 runs 14 residues. The ends were cut back, 0 bases at V and 4 bases at J, with 13 bases in the middle. CDR3 region: CAWSVAALIYEQYF. The CDR3 DNA reads TGTGCCTGGAGTGTAGCGGCACTTATTTACGAGCAGTACTTC.

The rearrangement links TRBV2 to TRBJ2-7; D not certain. Trimming took 5 bases from V and 0 from J, leaving 11 bases between them. This CDR3 has 14 residues. Germline V gene data show CDR1 as SNHLY and CDR2 as FYNNEI. The CDR3 region has the DNA TGTGCCAGCAGTCCTCGGACGGACTCCTACGAGCAGTACTTC. Protein sequence: CASSPRTDSYEQYF. Full variable domain (missing parts from reference TRBV2 and TRBJ2-7): EPEVTQTPSHQVTQMGQEVILRCVPISNHLYFYWYRQILGQKVEFLVSFYNNEISEKSEIFDDQFSVERPDGSNFTLKIRSTKLEDSAMYFCASSPRTDSYEQYFGPGTRLTVT.

In its sample, this clone was seen once. The chain is built from TRBV29-1 and TRBJ2-7; D remains unclear. The CDR3 loop spans 11 amino acids. Germline CDR1 is SQVTM and CDR2 is ANQGSEA. V was shortened by 3 bases and J by 1 base, with 4 bases between the two germline ends. The CDR3 here is CSVESSYEQYF. The CDR3 bases are TGCAGCGTTGAGTCATCCTACGAGCAGTACTTC.

V and J are TRBV28 and TRBJ2-5, with 8 nucleotides matching TRBD2. This CDR3 is built from 15 residues. The trim removed 1 base at V and 5 bases at J, leaving 6 bases unmatched. Germline-derived CDR1 and CDR2 are MDHEN and SYDVKM. CDR3 nucleotides: TGTGCCAGCAGTTTATCGATAACTAGCGGTGAGACCCAGTACTTC. Amino acids: CASSLSITSGETQYF.

The chain combines TRBV7-9 with TRBJ1-2; D might be TRBD1 (5 bases). V gave up 5 bases and J gave up 1 base, with 14 bases separating them. This CDR3 comprises 15 residues. Germline loops: CDR1 SEHNR, CDR2 FQNEAQ (reference sequence). For the CDR3, the DNA is TGTGCCAGCAGCGAGGCAAGGACACTTAACTATGGCTACACCTTC. Amino acids: CASSEARTLNYGYTF.

CDR3 DNA: TGCGCCAGCAGCCCGTGGACAAACCAAGAGACCCAGTACTTC. Protein sequence: CASSPWTNQETQYF. The chain is built from TRBV4-1 and TRBJ2-5; possibly TRBD1 for D (5 bases). CDR3 length: 14 residues. Trimming pared 4 bases from V and 0 bases from J, leaving 9 bases between. CDR1 is MGHRA, CDR2 YSYEKL, per germline.

The V call is TRBV10-3, the J call TRBJ1-1; possible D gene TRBD1, 6 bases. There are 12 residues in the CDR3. CDR1 and CDR2 from the germline V gene are ENHRY and SYGVKD. V lost 2 bases, J lost 9 bases, and 10 bases lay in between. The CDR3 nucleotides read TGTGCCATCAGTGAGAGACAGGACCAAGCTTTCTTT. The encoded protein is CAISERQDQAFF.

This chain connects TRBV4-2 to TRBJ1-4; tentatively, D is TRBD1 (5 bases). There are 16 residues in the CDR3. Trimming took 0 bases from V and 13 from J, leaving 21 bases between them. Germline values: CDR1 LGHNA, CDR2 YNFKEQ. CDR3 region: CASSQDKGQPSELLFF. CDR3 bases: TGTGCCAGCAGCCAAGATAAGGGGCAGCCTTCTGAGTTACTGTTTTTT.

The sample holds one count of this clone. Other DNA sequences from this sample encode an identical CDR3 as well. The V call is TRBV5-1, the J call TRBJ2-5; no firm D call. Germline V gives CDR1 SGHRS, CDR2 YFSETQ. V lost 0 bases to trimming and J lost 1 base, with 7 bases between them. CDR3 length: 14 amino acids. The CDR3: CASSLGTAQETQYF. DNA for the CDR3: TGCGCCAGCAGCTTGGGTACGGCCCAAGAGACCCAGTACTTC.

The V and J genes are TRBV9 and TRBJ1-4, with TRBD1 as a possible D gene (5 bases). V lost 4 bases and J lost 0, with 10 bases in between. CDR1 SGDLS and CDR2 YYNGEE come from the germline V gene. The CDR3 is 15 residues long. Written as DNA, the CDR3 is TGTGCCAGCAGCCCCGGGGCCACAACTAATGAAAAACTGTTTTTT. This sequence encodes CASSPGATTNEKLFF.

The chain employs TRBV5-5 and TRBJ1-4; D is undetermined. Germline V CDR1 and CDR2: SGHKS, YYEKEE (reference sequence). CDR3 length equals 11 residues. Deletions cut 1 base from V and 7 bases from J, with 2 bases between. This CDR3 reads CASSLFEKLFF. The CDR3 DNA sequence: TGTGCCAGCAGCTTGTTTGAAAAACTGTTTTTT.

The chain links TRBV5-1 to TRBJ1-1, with D tentatively TRBD1 (6 bases). V shed 2 bases and J shed 5 bases, with 7 bases lying between them. The CDR3 consists of 12 residues. Germline values: CDR1 SGHRS, CDR2 YFSETQ. The CDR3 region is CASSLTGTEAFF. CDR3 sequence (DNA): TGCGCCAGCAGCTTAACAGGGACTGAAGCTTTCTTT.

The chain joins TRBV6-1 to TRBJ1-2, with 7 nucleotides matching TRBD1. The V gene end was trimmed by 9 bases and the J gene end by 8 bases; junction bases not matched to a gene: 9. Germline V lookup: CDR1 MNHNS, CDR2 SASEGT. The CDR3 length is 12 residues. As DNA, the CDR3 is TGTGCCAGTCTACGCTTCAGGGGGGGCTACACCTTC. Translation gives CASLRFRGGYTF.

This chain connects TRBV2 to TRBJ2-1; D could derive from TRBD1 or TRBD2 (5 bases each). The CDR3 has 15 amino acids. The germline V and J ends were trimmed by 6 bases and 7 bases, with 19 bases remaining between them. The V gene's germline CDR1 is SNHLY and CDR2 FYNNEI. DNA for the CDR3: TGTGCCAGCAGGGCCGGGACCCAGACAACGAATGAGCAGTTCTTC. This sequence encodes CASRAGTQTTNEQFF. The full variable domain, completed using reference TRBV2 and TRBJ2-1, is EPEVTQTPSHQVTQMGQEVILRCVPISNHLYFYWYRQILGQKVEFLVSFYNNEISEKSEIFDDQFSVERPDGSNFTLKIRSTKLEDSAMYFCASRAGTQTTNEQFFGPGTRLTVL.

This clone has a handful of counts. The J gene is TRBJ2-1, the V gene TRBV10-1; 9 nucleotides align to TRBD1. CDR3 length: 16 amino acids. Germline V CDR1 and CDR2: WNHNN, SYGVQD (reference sequence). Trimming cost V 4 bases and J 8 bases; bases outside gene matches: 12. The CDR3 DNA follows: TGCGCCAGCAGTGGACAGACCGGGACAGGGAGGGATGAGCAGTTCTTC. It encodes CASSGQTGTGRDEQFF.

V gene TRBV4-1 combines with J gene TRBJ2-3; TRBD1 matches at 7 bases. The CDR3 extends over 16 amino acids. Germline CDR1 is MGHRA and CDR2 is YSYEKL. V gave up 3 bases and J gave up 1 base; unmatched junction bases: 7. The CDR3 loop reads CASSHSTGLRTDTQYF. The DNA for the CDR3 is TGCGCCAGCAGCCATTCGACAGGGCTGCGCACAGATACGCAGTATTTT.

In the case of this clone: At one boundary the junction diverges from the germline segment, which might be a read error. The same CDR3 can be traced to other DNA sequences in this sample. This chain uses TRBV12-5 with TRBJ2-2; D unresolved. Germline values: CDR1 LGHNT, CDR2 FRNRAP. The CDR3 has 13 residues. In DNA form, the CDR3 reads TGTGCTAGTGGGTTGGACCTTACCGGGGAGCTGTTTTTT. It translates to CASGLDLTGELFF.